This T cell receptor beta chain came from a study of graft-versus-host responses after intestinal transplantation. Turning to the study itself: Isolated intestinal, liver-intestinal, or multivisceral transplants had been given to the recipients. Study outcomes and limitations: Early after transplant, HvG clones declined as circulating GvH clones peaked. Subjects displaying graft-donor T cell macrochimerism possessed elevated graft-versus-host to host-versus-graft clonal ratios inside allografts. GvH clones appeared in recipient marrow, some first in ileum or blood.

Trimming took 5 bases from V and 7 from J, leaving 21 bases between them. The CDR3 totals 14 residues. CDR1 is GTSNPN, CDR2 SVGIG, per germline (reference sequence). Concerning this clone itself: The antigen is not known.

Some clones are missing from TCRdb's copy, which holds only in-frame ones; the method was immunoSEQ multiplex PCR. The sample carries about 130,000 clones, around nine tenths recorded once. This TCR came from a human donor who received an intestinal transplant. The starting material was unstimulated CD4+ T cells sorted from spleen or lymph node cells, obtained before intestinal transplant. The chain carries TRBV30 and TRBJ2-7; D call uncertain. The CDR3 loop is CAWSQLTFRVEQYF. The CDR3 region has the DNA TGTGCCTGGTCCCAGCTAACCTTTCGAGTGGAGCAGTACTTC.